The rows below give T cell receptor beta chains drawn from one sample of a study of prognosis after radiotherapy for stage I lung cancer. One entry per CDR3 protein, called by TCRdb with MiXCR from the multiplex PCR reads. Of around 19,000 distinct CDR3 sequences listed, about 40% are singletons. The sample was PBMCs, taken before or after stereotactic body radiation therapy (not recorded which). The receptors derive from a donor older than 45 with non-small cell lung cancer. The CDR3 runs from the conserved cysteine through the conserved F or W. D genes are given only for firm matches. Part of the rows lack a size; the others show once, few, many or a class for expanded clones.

cdr3_aa: CASSWGNQPQHF
cdr3_nt: TGTGCCAGCAGCTGGGGAAATCAGCCCCAGCATTTT
d_call: -
clone_size: many
v_call: TRBV7-9
j_call: TRBJ1-5

cdr3_aa: CASSPRLAGEYNEQFF
cdr3_nt: TGTGCCAGCAGCCCGCGACTAGCGGGAGAATACAATGAGCAGTTCTTC
d_call: TRBD2
clone_size: many
v_call: TRBV11-2
j_call: TRBJ2-1

cdr3_aa: CAITGRYYGYTF
cdr3_nt: TGTGCCATAACAGGACGATACTATGGCTACACCTTC
d_call: -
clone_size: -
v_call: TRBV28
j_call: TRBJ1-2

cdr3_aa: CASSLGASVGVESQYF
cdr3_nt: TGTGCCAGCAGCTTAGGGGCCAGCGTGGGGGTGGAGTCCCAGTACTTC
d_call: -
clone_size: -
v_call: TRBV11-2
j_call: TRBJ2-5

cdr3_aa: CASSYSGGFVVSNQPQHF
cdr3_nt: TGTGCCAGCAGTTACTCGGGAGGGTTTGTCGTTAGCAATCAGCCCCAGCATTTT
d_call: -
clone_size: -
v_call: TRBV6-6
j_call: TRBJ1-5

cdr3_aa: CASSYTGTGELFF
cdr3_nt: TGTGCCAGCAGCTATACCGGGACCGGGGAGCTGTTTTTT
d_call: -
clone_size: many
v_call: TRBV2
j_call: TRBJ2-2

cdr3_aa: CASSNRDRGYEQYF
cdr3_nt: TGTGCCAGCAGCAACAGGGACAGGGGCTACGAGCAGTACTTC
d_call: TRBD1
clone_size: -
v_call: TRBV11-3
j_call: TRBJ2-7

cdr3_aa: CASSARMGQNGQYF
cdr3_nt: TGTGCCAGCAGTGCCCGCATGGGGCAGAACGGGCAGTACTTC
d_call: -
clone_size: -
v_call: TRBV6-1
j_call: TRBJ2-7

cdr3_aa: CATIFRVGADTQYF
cdr3_nt: TGTGCCACCATTTTTCGAGTGGGCGCAGATACGCAGTATTTT
d_call: -
clone_size: -
v_call: TRBV24-1
j_call: TRBJ2-3

cdr3_aa: CASRGGPSGNTIYF
cdr3_nt: TGTGCCAGCAGAGGGGGGCCCTCTGGAAACACCATATATTTT
d_call: -
clone_size: many
v_call: TRBV6-1
j_call: TRBJ1-3

cdr3_aa: CSARHDSQETQYF
cdr3_nt: TGCAGTGCTAGACATGACAGCCAAGAGACCCAGTACTTC
d_call: -
clone_size: -
v_call: TRBV20-1
j_call: TRBJ2-5

cdr3_aa: CAWSPGYTDTQYF
cdr3_nt: TGTGCCTGGAGTCCCGGCTACACAGATACGCAGTATTTT
d_call: -
clone_size: -
v_call: TRBV30
j_call: TRBJ2-3

cdr3_aa: CASSPVGQGNYEQYF
cdr3_nt: TGTGCCAGTAGCCCAGTGGGACAGGGTAATTACGAGCAGTACTTC
d_call: TRBD1
clone_size: -
v_call: TRBV19
j_call: TRBJ2-7

cdr3_aa: CASSSTGSNSPLHF
cdr3_nt: TGTGCCAGCAGCTCTACAGGGTCCAATTCACCCCTCCACTTT
d_call: -
clone_size: many
v_call: TRBV5-6
j_call: TRBJ1-6

cdr3_aa: CASTSSPRTGGADANTGELFF
cdr3_nt: TGTGCCAGCACCTCAAGCCCTAGGACAGGGGGCGCGGACGCGAACACCGGGGAGCTGTTTTTT
d_call: TRBD1
clone_size: many
v_call: TRBV3-1
j_call: TRBJ2-2

cdr3_aa: CAWSRSIVWGEGFYSNQPQHF
cdr3_nt: TGTGCCTGGAGTCGGTCGATTGTTTGGGGAGAGGGGTTCTATAGCAATCAGCCCCAGCATTTT
d_call: -
clone_size: many
v_call: TRBV30
j_call: TRBJ1-5

cdr3_aa: CSASETGELFF
cdr3_nt: TGCAGTGCTAGTGAAACCGGGGAGCTGTTTTTT
d_call: -
clone_size: many
v_call: TRBV20-1
j_call: TRBJ2-2

cdr3_aa: CASSTLGPTRNYGYTF
cdr3_nt: TGTGCCAGTAGTACTCTCGGGCCAACCCGTAACTATGGCTACACCTTC
d_call: -
clone_size: -
v_call: TRBV19
j_call: TRBJ1-2

cdr3_aa: CATAGTGISYTF
cdr3_nt: TGTGCCACCGCCGGGACAGGGATTAGCTACACCTTC
d_call: TRBD1
clone_size: once
v_call: TRBV10-3
j_call: TRBJ1-2

cdr3_aa: CASVGGDTQYF
cdr3_nt: TGTGCCAGTGTGGGGGGAGATACGCAGTATTTT
d_call: -
clone_size: many
v_call: TRBV6-1
j_call: TRBJ2-3

cdr3_aa: CASMGGASYEQYF
cdr3_nt: TGTGCCTCAATGGGGGGAGCCTCCTACGAGCAGTACTTC
d_call: -
clone_size: many
v_call: TRBV27
j_call: TRBJ2-7

cdr3_aa: CASSVGVFRSSGANVLTF
cdr3_nt: TGTGCCAGCAGCGTAGGGGTATTTCGAAGCTCTGGGGCCAACGTCCTGACTTTC
d_call: -
clone_size: -
v_call: TRBV9
j_call: TRBJ2-6

cdr3_aa: CASTRTENTEAFF
cdr3_nt: TGTGCCAGCACCCGGACAGAGAACACTGAAGCTTTCTTT
d_call: -
clone_size: many
v_call: TRBV6-1
j_call: TRBJ1-1

cdr3_aa: CASSQGPGGNQPQHF
cdr3_nt: TGTGCCAGCAGCCAAGGTCCGGGGGGCAATCAGCCCCAGCATTTT
d_call: -
clone_size: -
v_call: TRBV6-1
j_call: TRBJ1-5

cdr3_aa: CASSVVGLIQETQYF
cdr3_nt: TGTGCCAGCAGCGTAGTCGGACTGATACAAGAGACCCAGTACTTC
d_call: -
clone_size: many
v_call: TRBV9
j_call: TRBJ2-5

cdr3_aa: CASSREETQYF
cdr3_nt: TGTGCCAGCAGCCGCGAGGAGACCCAGTACTTC
d_call: -
clone_size: many
v_call: TRBV3-1
j_call: TRBJ2-5

cdr3_aa: CASSFSASSGNTIYF
cdr3_nt: TGTGCCAGCAGCTTTTCCGCCAGCTCTGGAAACACCATATATTTT
d_call: -
clone_size: -
v_call: TRBV5-8
j_call: TRBJ1-3

cdr3_aa: CASRMLAGGNTGELFF
cdr3_nt: TGTGCCAGCAGAATGTTAGCGGGCGGGAACACCGGGGAGCTGTTTTTT
d_call: TRBD2
clone_size: many
v_call: TRBV27
j_call: TRBJ2-2

cdr3_aa: CATSCEGCEQYF
cdr3_nt: TGTGCCACCAGCTGTGAGGGGTGCGAGCAGTACTTC
d_call: -
clone_size: many
v_call: TRBV15
j_call: TRBJ2-7

cdr3_aa: CASSSSGLAGNEQFF
cdr3_nt: TGTGCCAGCAGCTCGAGCGGACTAGCGGGTAATGAGCAGTTCTTC
d_call: TRBD2
clone_size: many
v_call: TRBV5-4
j_call: TRBJ2-1

cdr3_aa: CASSDQGTSYEQYF
cdr3_nt: TGTGCCAGCAGTGACCAGGGGACCTCCTACGAGCAGTACTTC
d_call: -
clone_size: -
v_call: TRBV12-3/TRBV12-4
j_call: TRBJ2-7